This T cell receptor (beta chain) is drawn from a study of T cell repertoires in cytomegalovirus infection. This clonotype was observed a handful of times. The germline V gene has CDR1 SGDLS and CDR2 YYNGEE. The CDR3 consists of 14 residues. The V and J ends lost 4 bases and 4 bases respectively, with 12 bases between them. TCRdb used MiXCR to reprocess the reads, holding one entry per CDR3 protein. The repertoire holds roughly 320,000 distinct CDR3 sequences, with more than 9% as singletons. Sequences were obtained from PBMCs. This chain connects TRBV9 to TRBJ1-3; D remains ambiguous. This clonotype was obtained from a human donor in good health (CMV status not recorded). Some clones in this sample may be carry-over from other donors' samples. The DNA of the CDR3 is TGTGCCAGCAGCAATCAACTAGGGGGAAACACCATATATTTT. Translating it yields CASSNQLGGNTIYF.